This passage covers 26 T cell receptor beta chains from one sample sequenced in a study of shared clonotypes between healthy human individuals (dated by TCRdb to 2019 to 2021). The library was made by the immunoSEQ multiplex PCR assay. This is the immuneACCESS table as TCRdb keeps it, with only in-frame sequences that have V and J called. A part of the clones is gone; compared with another copy, unresolved V genes explain less than half, and the rest is unexplained. The sample table records 1.5 million to 2.5 million clones; approximately 94% of these occur just once. The ten top clones hold roughly 1.2% of the sample. CD8 naive samples were CD45RO-negative cells positively selected for CCR7, giving a CD45RA+CCR7+ population that excluded TemRA cells. Sequencing used naive CD8+ T cells sorted from blood. In the paper's terms, the cell subset or site label means: CD45RA+CCR7+. The origin of the receptors is a man between 18 and 29 years old in good health.

The rearrangement joins TRBV7-9 to TRBJ2-7; D unclear. This CDR3 contains 15 residues. CDR1 SEHNR and CDR2 FQNEAQ come from the germline V gene (reference sequence). V dropped 0 bases and J dropped 2 bases, with 11 bases sitting between them. The CDR3, as DNA: TGTGCCAGCAGCTTAGCCCAAGGGTACACCTACGAGCAGTACTTC. Its protein is CASSLAQGYTYEQYF.

This chain joins TRBV7-6 and TRBJ2-1; no clear D. Germline CDR1 and CDR2: SGHVS and FNYEAQ. This CDR3 region has 14 residues. Trimming removed 0 bases at V and 2 bases at J, with 5 bases between. The CDR3 DNA reads TGTGCCAGCAGCTTAGCGCTGGCCTACAATGAGCAGTTCTTC. Its translation: CASSLALAYNEQFF.

This chain links TRBV4-3 with TRBJ1-1; perhaps TRBD1 as D (5 bases). Deletions cut 1 base from V and 4 bases from J, with 13 bases between. CDR3 length equals 15 residues. Germline loops: CDR1 LGHNA, CDR2 YSLEER. CDR3 coding DNA: TGCGCCAGCAGCCAAGTATATGGGCAGGGCACTGAAGCTTTCTTT. This sequence encodes CASSQVYGQGTEAFF.

About this clone: The same CDR3 can be traced to other DNA sequences in this sample. The chain has TRBV5-1 and TRBJ2-2; the match to TRBD2 covers 9 bases. With 0 bases clipped from V and 1 base from J, the junction kept 13 bases outside the gene matches. CDR3 size: 20 residues. Germline CDR1 and CDR2: SGHRS and YFSETQ. The CDR3 spells CASSLAWVLEREENTGELFF. The CDR3, as DNA: TGCGCCAGCAGCTTGGCCTGGGTTCTGGAGCGGGAGGAGAACACCGGGGAGCTGTTTTTT.

The chain carries TRBV27 and TRBJ2-1; D is possibly TRBD2 (5 bases). The CDR3 covers 15 residues. Germline V gene lookup returns CDR1 MNHEY and CDR2 SMNVEV (reference sequence). Trimming pared 5 bases from V and 4 bases from J, leaving 15 bases between. In DNA form, the CDR3 reads TGTGCCAGCAGTCCCCTCTGGGAGACTTACAATGAGCAGTTCTTC. Residues: CASSPLWETYNEQFF.

V and J are TRBV4-3 and TRBJ2-1, with D hard to call. Germline V lookup: CDR1 LGHNA, CDR2 YSLEER. The CDR3 runs to 13 residues. V lost 3 bases, J lost 6 bases, and 9 bases lay in between. The CDR3 loop reads CASSQAGSNEQFF. The CDR3 DNA reads as TGCGCCAGCAGCCAGGCCGGGTCCAATGAGCAGTTCTTC.

The chain joins TRBV7-9 to TRBJ2-7; 9 nucleotides match TRBD2. The germline V gene has CDR1 SEHNR and CDR2 FQNEAQ (reference sequence). V trimming: 5 bases; J trimming: 5 bases; junction bases outside the gene matches: 13. The CDR3 consists of 16 residues. This CDR3 is CASSPRGTEREDEQYF. The CDR3 region has the DNA TGTGCCAGCAGCCCCAGGGGGACGGAGCGGGAGGACGAGCAGTACTTC.

The chain carries TRBV7-9 and TRBJ1-2, with D possibly being TRBD1 (6 bases). This CDR3 is 12 amino acids long. The germline gives CDR1 SEHNR, CDR2 FQNEAQ (reference sequence). Trimming left V 11 bases short and J 8 bases short, with 18 bases between. The CDR3 reads CAGEGGGEGYTF. The CDR3 DNA sequence: TGTGCCGGGGAAGGAGGGGGTGAAGGCTACACCTTC.

This sequence joins TRBV7-9 and TRBJ2-7; 9 bases map to TRBD1. The CDR3 contains 15 residues. The germline gives CDR1 SEHNR, CDR2 FQNEAQ (reference sequence). The V segment lost 5 bases and the J segment 5 bases; nucleotides outside the gene matches: 10. CDR3 nucleotides: TGTGCCAGCAGCCACCCCGGGACAGGGACCCACGAGCAGTACTTC. It encodes CASSHPGTGTHEQYF.

This chain uses TRBV28 with TRBJ2-7; TRBD1 matches 12 bases. The CDR3 loop spans 14 amino acids. Germline lookup yields CDR1 MDHEN and CDR2 SYDVKM. With 6 bases clipped from V and 6 bases from J, the junction kept 6 bases outside the gene matches. The CDR3 nucleotides are TGTGCCAGCAGCCCCCGGGACAGGGGGCTCGAGCAGTACTTC. This sequence encodes CASSPRDRGLEQYF.

This sequence joins TRBV5-4 and TRBJ2-3; D is ambiguous. Germline-derived CDR1 and CDR2 are SGHNT and YYREEE (reference sequence). The CDR3 is made up of 15 amino acids. V lost 0 bases to trimming and J lost 2 bases, with 10 bases between them. The CDR3 region has the DNA TGTGCCAGCAGCTTGGTGGCGGAGCCCACAGATACGCAGTATTTT. It specifies CASSLVAEPTDTQYF. The full variable domain, rest sourced from reference TRBV5-4 and TRBJ2-3, is ETGVTQSPTHLIKTRGQQVTLRCSSQSGHNTVSWYQQALGQGPQFIFQYYREEENGRGNFPPRFSGLQFPNYSSELNVNALELDDSALYLCASSLVAEPTDTQYFGPGTRLTVL.

The V and J genes are TRBV19 and TRBJ2-7; perhaps D is TRBD1 or TRBD2 (5 bases each). The CDR3 has 15 amino acids. The germline V and J ends were trimmed by 0 bases and 3 bases, with 12 bases remaining between them. Germline assignment: CDR1 LNHDA and CDR2 SQIVND (reference sequence). As DNA, the CDR3 is TGTGCCAGTAGTATAGATGACAGCGGCGGCTACGAGCAGTACTTC. Translation gives CASSIDDSGGYEQYF.

The gene calls are TRBV27 and TRBJ2-7, with D possibly TRBD2 on 5 matching bases. V lost 10 bases and J 2 bases, leaving 9 bases between the germline ends. Looked up from germline, CDR1 is MNHEY and CDR2 is SMNVEV (reference sequence). This CDR3 comprises 11 residues. The CDR3 nucleotides read TGTGCCACCGGGATAGCCTACGAGCAGTACTTC. Protein sequence: CATGIAYEQYF.

The chain couples TRBV2 to TRBJ2-5, with 9 positions matching TRBD1. V lost 4 bases and J lost 3; bases outside the gene matches: 9. Germline lookup yields CDR1 SNHLY and CDR2 FYNNEI. This CDR3 contains 16 residues. DNA for the CDR3: TGTGCCAGCAGTGTGGCCGGGACAGGGAGTGAAGAGACCCAGTACTTC. It codes for CASSVAGTGSEETQYF.

This chain connects TRBV13 to TRBJ1-3; tentatively, D is TRBD1 (6 bases). This CDR3 is built from 13 residues. Germline CDR1 and CDR2: PRHDT and FYEKMQ (reference sequence). V was trimmed by 8 bases and J by 1 base, leaving 9 bases between them. In DNA, the CDR3 is TGTGCCAGCTCCGGGACATCTGGAAACACCATATATTTT. Translating gives CASSGTSGNTIYF.

The V gene is TRBV6-5, the J gene TRBJ2-1; D is undetermined. The CDR3 totals 12 residues. Germline V gene sequence: CDR1 MNHEY, CDR2 SVGAGI. The V gene lost 5 bases and the J gene lost 10 bases, with 12 bases spanning the gap. The CDR3 region has the DNA TGTGCCAGCAGTAGAAAAATCGGGGAGCAGTTCTTC. Protein sequence: CASSRKIGEQFF.

This clone showed up just once. J is TRBJ1-2 and V is TRBV10-3; no clear D. The V and J ends lost 8 bases and 2 bases respectively, with 9 bases between them. Looked up from germline, CDR1 is ENHRY and CDR2 is SYGVKD. The CDR3 loop spans 12 amino acids. DNA for the CDR3: TGTGCCATCTCCGATACCAACTATGGCTACACCTTC. Translated: CAISDTNYGYTF.

J is TRBJ2-7 and V is TRBV5-1; tentatively, D is TRBD2 (5 bases). This CDR3 comprises 12 residues. Germline-derived CDR1 and CDR2 are SGHRS and YFSETQ. Trimming shortened V by 4 bases and J by 1 base, and 6 bases separated the two germline ends. The DNA for the CDR3 is TGCGCCAGCAGCGACTATTCCTACGAGCAGTACTTC. Protein sequence: CASSDYSYEQYF.

The V call is TRBV4-1, the J call TRBJ2-2; D gene unclear. With 3 bases removed from V and 1 base from J, the gap between germline ends came to 12 bases. CDR3 length: 16 amino acids. CDR1 and CDR2 from the germline V gene are MGHRA and YSYEKL. The CDR3 spells CASSHESSVNTGELFF. CDR3 nucleotide sequence: TGCGCCAGCAGCCACGAGTCTTCCGTGAACACCGGGGAGCTGTTTTTT.

The rearrangement joins TRBV7-8 to TRBJ2-7, with D maybe TRBD1 (6 bases). V was trimmed by 2 bases and J by 3 bases, leaving 11 bases between them. From germline, CDR1 is SGHVS and CDR2 FQNEAQ. CDR3 length: 14 residues. The CDR3 loop is CASSLLDSYYEQYF. DNA for the CDR3: TGTGCCAGCAGCTTATTGGACAGCTACTACGAGCAGTACTTC.

The chain carries TRBV5-6 and TRBJ2-2; TRBD2 matches 11 bases. Per germline, CDR1 SGHDT and CDR2 YYEEEE. Trimming cost V 4 bases and J 4 bases; bases outside gene matches: 6. CDR3 length: 16 residues. This chain's CDR3 is CASSTPGLAATGELFF. The CDR3 DNA sequence: TGTGCCAGCAGCACACCGGGACTAGCGGCCACCGGGGAGCTGTTTTTT.

CDR3 in amino acids: CSVERSGNEQFF. The CDR3 coding sequence is TGCAGCGTTGAGAGGAGCGGGAATGAGCAGTTCTTC. The gene calls are TRBV29-1 and TRBJ2-1; perhaps TRBD2 as D (6 bases). The CDR3 runs 12 residues. Germline V gives CDR1 SQVTM, CDR2 ANQGSEA. V was clipped by 3 bases and J by 7 bases, with 10 bases between them.

J is TRBJ2-3 and V is TRBV7-2; tentatively, D is TRBD2 (6 bases). Trimming took off 1 base at V and 0 bases at J, with 11 bases between the two ends. Germline loops: CDR1 SGHTA, CDR2 FQGNSA. The CDR3 has 16 amino acids. Written as DNA, the CDR3 is TGTGCCAGCAGCTTAGGTCTGGGGGGTAGCACAGATACGCAGTATTTT. Translating gives CASSLGLGGSTDTQYF.

This chain connects TRBV7-9 to TRBJ2-2; D is undetermined. Trimming removed 5 bases at V and 5 bases at J, with 9 bases between. CDR3 length: 13 amino acids. Germline assignment: CDR1 SEHNR and CDR2 FQNEAQ (reference sequence). The CDR3 loop reads CASSTSNTGELFF. The CDR3 DNA reads TGTGCCAGCAGCACCTCTAATACCGGGGAGCTGTTTTTT.

The chain employs TRBV27 and TRBJ2-1; D call uncertain. V shed 6 bases and J shed 0 bases, with 9 bases lying between them. Germline V gene data show CDR1 as MNHEY and CDR2 as SMNVEV (reference sequence). This CDR3 has 14 residues. In nucleotides, the CDR3 is TGTGCCAGCAGCTCCGCGAACTCCTACAATGAGCAGTTCTTC. Translating gives CASSSANSYNEQFF.

V and J are TRBV5-4 and TRBJ1-6; D gene unclear. The CDR3 contains 14 residues. The V end lost 0 bases, the J end lost 4 bases, and 5 bases lay between the germline ends. The germline V gene encodes CDR1 SGHNT and CDR2 YYREEE (reference sequence). The CDR3 region is CASSLVDYNSPLHF. In nucleotides, the CDR3 is TGTGCCAGCAGCTTGGTTGATTATAATTCACCCCTCCACTTT.